The text below deals with one T cell receptor (beta chain). As yet, its antigen is unknown. Regarding treatment: oral pan-JAK inhibitor, 5-10 mg twice daily. From germline, CDR1 is MGHRA and CDR2 YSYEKL. V was trimmed by 3 bases and J by 0 bases, leaving 12 bases between them. This CDR3 comprises 16 residues. Reverse transcribed after extraction, RNA yielded cDNA as the sequencing template. Sequenced by immunoSEQ multiplex PCR; TCRdb stores in-frame clones only, minus some. This sample has approximately 200,000 clones, with around 60% found just once. These data originate in a study of CD8+ T cells in alopecia areata. At the level of the study: Patients took tofacitinib for 6 to 18 months, followed by 6 drug-free months. Findings and caveats of the study: Normal skin's resident alphabeta T cells are sequenced alongside lesional scalp T cells. For patients receiving tofacitinib, scalp clonality and expanded CD8+ clones among the top 100 significantly decreased.

The sequence was obtained from a human donor with alopecia areata. The sequencing used CD4+ T cells sorted from blood, collected at week 4, from a patient treated with tofacitinib. The chain joins TRBV4-1 to TRBJ2-1; the D gene is possibly TRBD2 (5 bases). CDR3 coding DNA: TGCGCCAGCAGCCATGGAGGAAGGAGCTCCTACAATGAGCAGTTCTTC. This translates into CASSHGGRSSYNEQFF.